The 18 T cell receptor beta chains below come from one sample, sequenced in a study of blood T cell repertoires in COVID-19. The assay was immunoSEQ multiplex PCR, and TCRdb's table has in-frame clones only and misses some. Altogether roughly 280,000 clones are present, approximately 83% being singletons, with the ten largest covering approximately 11%. Material for sequencing was peripheral blood. The receptors derive from a woman aged 70-85 years with acute or convalescent COVID-19.

This chain uses TRBV18 with TRBJ2-7; 12 bases line up with TRBD1. V was clipped by 3 bases and J by 7 bases; unmatched bases: 4. Germline V gene sequence: CDR1 KGHSH, CDR2 LQKENI. This CDR3 has 14 amino acids. The CDR3 nucleotides are TGTGCCAGCTCACCCGGGACAGGGGGCGGAGAGCAGTACTTC. As protein: CASSPGTGGGEQYF.

The rearrangement joins TRBV7-9 to TRBJ1-6; 10 bases fit TRBD1. The V gene's germline CDR1 is SEHNR and CDR2 FQNEAQ (reference sequence). V lost 8 bases to trimming and J lost 8 bases; unmatched junction nucleotides: 15. This CDR3 region has 17 residues. CDR3 DNA: TGTGCCAGCCGTTATTGGACAGGGGGAGGAAGGGATTCACCCCTCCACTTT. It specifies CASRYWTGGGRDSPLHF.

The CDR3 bases are TGCAGCGTTGAAGCCAGGGGTCGGGAAGCTTTCTTT. This codes for CSVEARGREAFF. V and J are TRBV29-1 and TRBJ1-1, with D possibly TRBD1 on 6 matching bases. The ends were cut back, 1 base at V and 8 bases at J, with 11 bases in the middle. The CDR3 has 12 residues. Germline-derived CDR1 and CDR2 are SQVTM and ANQGSEA.

This rearrangement joins TRBV3-1 (or the pseudogene TRBV3-2) to TRBJ2-1; TRBD1 matches at 9 bases. The V segment lost 1 base and the J segment 14 bases; nucleotides outside the gene matches: 3. Germline assignment: CDR1 LGHDT and CDR2 YNNKEL (reference sequence). The CDR3 consists of 12 residues. The CDR3 reads CASSQGGTGKFF. The CDR3 bases are TGTGCCAGCAGCCAAGGAGGGACAGGGAAGTTCTTC.

The chain recombines TRBV11-2 with TRBJ2-2, with 7 bases identical to TRBD1. The CDR3 contains 14 residues. The germline V gene has CDR1 SGHAT and CDR2 FQNNGV. Trimming at V came to 5 bases and at J to 6 bases, leaving 6 bases not matched to a gene. CDR3 loop: CASSLPQGAGELFF. The CDR3 DNA sequence: TGTGCCAGCAGCCTTCCCCAGGGGGCCGGGGAGCTGTTTTTT.

This clone was seen just once. DNA of the CDR3: TGTGCCAGCAGCAACCAGATGAACACTGAAGCTTTCTTT. The encoded protein is CASSNQMNTEAFF. The chain uses TRBV2 and TRBJ1-1; no clear D gene. CDR1 and CDR2 from the germline V gene are SNHLY and FYNNEI. Trimming stripped 6 bases from V and 0 bases from J, with 8 bases between. The CDR3 spans 13 residues. The complete variable domain, with remaining parts taken from reference TRBV2 and TRBJ1-1, reads EPEVTQTPSHQVTQMGQEVILRCVPISNHLYFYWYRQILGQKVEFLVSFYNNEISEKSEIFDDQFSVERPDGSNFTLKIRSTKLEDSAMYFCASSNQMNTEAFFGQGTRLTVV.

V gene TRBV18 combines with J gene TRBJ2-7, with 9 bases identical to TRBD2. The CDR3 runs to 15 residues. The ends lost 0 bases at V and 6 bases at J; junction bases unmatched: 6. Germline CDR1 is KGHSH and CDR2 is LQKENI. In DNA, the CDR3 is TGTGCCAGCTCACCACCTGGCGGGGGGGCCGGCGAGCAGTACTTC. Translated, it gives CASSPPGGGAGEQYF.

V usage is TRBV3-1 (or the pseudogene TRBV3-2) and J usage is TRBJ1-2; perhaps TRBD1 as D (5 bases). CDR1 LGHDT and CDR2 YNNKEL come from the germline V gene (reference sequence). The CDR3 totals 13 residues. V was trimmed by 6 bases and J by 6 bases, leaving 14 bases between them. This chain's CDR3 is CASSIEAGNGYTF. The CDR3 bases are TGTGCCAGCAGTATAGAGGCAGGGAATGGCTACACCTTC.

The chain links TRBV18 to TRBJ1-1; D uncertain. This CDR3 spans 18 amino acids. The V gene's germline CDR1 is KGHSH and CDR2 LQKENI. Trimming pared 8 bases from V and 0 bases from J, leaving 25 bases between. The CDR3 spells CASVLSLSGGYMNTEAFF. The CDR3 coding sequence is TGTGCCAGCGTCCTTAGTTTGAGTGGCGGCTACATGAACACTGAAGCTTTCTTT.

The rearrangement links TRBV11-1 to TRBJ2-1; D unclear. The germline V and J ends were trimmed by 4 bases and 8 bases, with 15 bases remaining between them. The CDR3 is made up of 14 amino acids. Germline loops: CDR1 SGHAT, CDR2 FQDESV (reference sequence). This CDR3 is CASSSATGVDEQFF. Here the CDR3 DNA reads TGTGCCAGCAGCTCAGCCACCGGAGTCGATGAGCAGTTCTTC.

The count of this clone is one. Within the sample, other DNA sequences also encode this same CDR3. This chain uses TRBV9 with TRBJ2-2; TRBD1 matches at 7 bases. V was clipped by 0 bases and J by 3 bases; unmatched bases: 2. This CDR3 region has 15 residues. Germline V gene lookup returns CDR1 SGDLS and CDR2 YYNGEE. CDR3 sequence: CASSVGQGHTGELFF. Written as DNA, the CDR3 is TGTGCCAGCAGCGTAGGACAGGGACACACCGGGGAGCTGTTTTTT.

This chain joins TRBV9 and TRBJ1-2, with no clear D. This CDR3 spans 14 amino acids. The V end lost 4 bases, the J end lost 0 bases, and 10 bases lay between the germline ends. The germline V gene encodes CDR1 SGDLS and CDR2 YYNGEE. The CDR3 DNA reads as TGTGCCAGCAGCACACACGGAGCTAACTATGGCTACACCTTC. It is translated as CASSTHGANYGYTF.

The chain employs TRBV5-4 and TRBJ1-2; a possible D gene is TRBD1 (5 bases). V dropped 4 bases and J dropped 2 bases, with 18 bases sitting between them. CDR1 is SGHNT, CDR2 YYREEE, per germline (reference sequence). CDR3 size: 16 residues. The CDR3 DNA follows: TGTGCCAGCAGCCATACCCGGGGACGGGAGAACTATGGCTACACCTTC. Its translation is CASSHTRGRENYGYTF.

This chain joins TRBV3-1 (or the pseudogene TRBV3-2) and TRBJ1-6; D unresolved. The germline V and J ends were trimmed by 1 base and 1 base, with 14 bases remaining between them. Germline V gene data show CDR1 as LGHDT and CDR2 as YNNKEL (reference sequence). This CDR3 comprises 18 residues. The CDR3 sequence is CASSQGLSGESYNSPLHF. The CDR3 DNA is TGTGCCAGCAGCCAAGGCCTGTCAGGCGAATCCTATAATTCACCCCTCCACTTT.

The rearrangement uses TRBV5-1 and TRBJ1-1; 8 nucleotides align to TRBD1. Germline V CDR1 and CDR2: SGHRS, YFSETQ. V lost 6 bases and J lost 8; bases outside the gene matches: 15. This CDR3 contains 15 residues. CDR3 in DNA: TGCGCCAGCAACTGGGGGCCGGGACAGGAAAAGGAAGCTTTCTTT. This gives the protein CASNWGPGQEKEAFF.

This clone was counted a single time. The V gene is TRBV2, the J gene TRBJ1-3; D gene unclear. The CDR3 is made up of 12 amino acids. Germline V gene lookup returns CDR1 SNHLY and CDR2 FYNNEI. V was cut by 6 bases and J by 4 bases, with 7 bases left in between. Written as DNA, the CDR3 is TGTGCCAGCAGCGAGACAGGAAACACCATATATTTT. Translated: CASSETGNTIYF.

CDR3 loop: CASSDLGRPEAFF. The CDR3 coding sequence is TGTGCCAGCAGCGATCTAGGGAGGCCTGAAGCTTTCTTT. The chain couples TRBV9 to TRBJ1-1; D uncertain. The germline CDR1 and CDR2 sequences are SGDLS and YYNGEE. The CDR3 is 13 residues long. The V end was cut by 3 bases, the J end by 6 bases, with 12 bases between.

The genes are TRBV5-1 and TRBJ1-1; maybe TRBD1 (6 bases). The CDR3 length is 11 residues. V was shortened by 0 bases and J by 12 bases, with 9 bases between the two germline ends. From germline, CDR1 is SGHRS and CDR2 YFSETQ. The CDR3 reads CASSLDRVSFF. The CDR3 DNA reads as TGCGCCAGCAGCTTGGACAGGGTGTCTTTCTTT.